These 8 T cell receptor beta chains were all obtained from the same sample, sequenced in a study of CD8+CD57+ T cells in acquired aplastic anemia. TCR beta VDJ and CDR3 profiles were obtained from a genomic DNA template. One entry per CDR3 protein, called by TCRdb with MiXCR from the reads. This table holds approximately 250,000 distinct CDR3 sequences, approximately 86% found once. Patients who underwent sequencing had shown CD8+CD57+ cell expansion by flow cytometry. The sequenced material came from sorted CD4+, CD8+, or CD8+CD57+ T cells (not recorded which) from PBMCs. The receptors here all came from a human donor with aplastic anemia.

This chain connects TRBV15 to TRBJ2-7, with D perhaps TRBD1 (6 bases). The CDR3 contains 16 residues. Germline values: CDR1 LNHNV, CDR2 YYDKDF (reference sequence). V lost 0 bases, J lost 1 base, and 13 bases lay in between. The CDR3 loop reads CATSRDLGQSSYEQYF. The CDR3 bases are TGTGCCACCAGCAGAGATCTGGGACAATCATCCTACGAGCAGTACTTC.

CDR3 in DNA: TGCAGCGTTGGACAGGGATCTGAAGCTTTCTTT. It specifies CSVGQGSEAFF. The chain uses TRBV29-1 and TRBJ1-1, with TRBD1 matching 7 bases. J lost 6 bases, V lost 4 bases, and 2 bases had no gene match. CDR1 is SQVTM and CDR2 is ANQGSEA in the germline V gene. The CDR3 has 11 amino acids.

A word on this clonotype: Germline and junction disagree at one end, which may indicate a read error. This chain joins TRBV7-9 and TRBJ2-2; 7 bases align to TRBD2. Germline CDR1 is SEHNR and CDR2 is FQNEAQ (reference sequence). The length of the CDR3 is 12 residues. In DNA form, the CDR3 reads TGTGCCAGCAACGGGGCAAGCGGGACCCTGTTCTTC. It encodes CASNGASGTLFF.

A note on this clonotype: Since a much larger clone is just one base distant, this may be a read error. The rearrangement joins TRBV9 to TRBJ2-3, with D hard to call. Trimming took 7 bases from V and 15 from J, leaving 27 bases between them. The V gene's germline CDR1 is SGDLS and CDR2 YYNGEE. The CDR3 has 14 amino acids. The chain's CDR3 is CASGVAGNTQYFYF. The CDR3, as DNA: TGTGCCAGCGGAGTAGCTGGGAACACTCAGTACTTCTATTTT.

The chain has TRBV11-3 and TRBJ1-1; TRBD1 matches at 8 bases. The CDR3 has 16 amino acids. Per germline, CDR1 SGHNT and CDR2 YENEEA. V was pared by 5 bases and J by 0 bases, with 8 bases of the junction left unmatched. This CDR3 is CASSEDVTGVNTEAFF. In nucleotides, the CDR3 is TGTGCCAGCAGCGAAGATGTGACAGGGGTGAACACTGAAGCTTTCTTT.

This chain joins TRBV25-1 and TRBJ1-5; 7 bases are shared with TRBD1. The junction had 3 bases not matched to a gene; V was cut back by 4 bases and J by 3 bases. The CDR3 covers 14 residues. Germline V lookup: CDR1 MGHDK, CDR2 SYGVNS. CDR3 region: CASSADRVNQPQHF. The CDR3 region has the DNA TGTGCCAGCAGTGCCGACAGGGTCAATCAGCCCCAGCATTTT.

Turning to this clonotype: A read error is likely, as this CDR3 ends without the conserved phenylalanine or tryptophan. It is unclear where the CDR3 begins or ends on the DNA, so no DNA is shown, and the CDR3 is as TCRdb lists it. The CDR3: CASRDEGTGARDV. The chain couples TRBV7-9 to TRBJ2-3; the D segment call TRBD1 is taken from the table without a DNA check. Looked up from germline, CDR1 is SEHNR and CDR2 is FQNEAQ (reference sequence). Inclusive of both ends, the CDR3 amounts to 13 amino acids.

The chain has TRBV7-8 and TRBJ2-1, with D perhaps matching TRBD2 (6 bases). CDR3 length: 16 amino acids. In germline, CDR1 is SGHVS, CDR2 FQNEAQ. With 3 bases removed from V and 10 bases from J, the gap between germline ends came to 22 bases. DNA for the CDR3: TGTGCCAGCAGCTTTGAGGGAGGCCGCGATAGGCAGGAGCAGTTCTTC. Translated, it gives CASSFEGGRDRQEQFF.